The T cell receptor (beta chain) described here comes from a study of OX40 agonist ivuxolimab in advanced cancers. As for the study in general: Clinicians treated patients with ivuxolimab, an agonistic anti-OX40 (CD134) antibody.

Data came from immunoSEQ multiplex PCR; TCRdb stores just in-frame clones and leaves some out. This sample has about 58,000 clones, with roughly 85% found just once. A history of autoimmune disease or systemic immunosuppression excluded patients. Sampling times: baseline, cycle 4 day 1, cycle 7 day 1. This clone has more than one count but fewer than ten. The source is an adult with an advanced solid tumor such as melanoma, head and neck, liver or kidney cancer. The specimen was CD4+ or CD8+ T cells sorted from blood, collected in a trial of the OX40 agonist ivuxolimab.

The CDR3 DNA sequence: TGTGCCTGGAGTGCAGGGGCCCATCGCAATCAGCCCCAGCATTTT. Encoded protein: CAWSAGAHRNQPQHF. The chain employs TRBV30 and TRBJ1-5, with D tentatively TRBD1 (6 bases). Trimming left V 1 base short and J 2 bases short, with 12 bases between. In germline, CDR1 is GTSNPN, CDR2 SVGIG (reference sequence). The CDR3 contains 15 residues.